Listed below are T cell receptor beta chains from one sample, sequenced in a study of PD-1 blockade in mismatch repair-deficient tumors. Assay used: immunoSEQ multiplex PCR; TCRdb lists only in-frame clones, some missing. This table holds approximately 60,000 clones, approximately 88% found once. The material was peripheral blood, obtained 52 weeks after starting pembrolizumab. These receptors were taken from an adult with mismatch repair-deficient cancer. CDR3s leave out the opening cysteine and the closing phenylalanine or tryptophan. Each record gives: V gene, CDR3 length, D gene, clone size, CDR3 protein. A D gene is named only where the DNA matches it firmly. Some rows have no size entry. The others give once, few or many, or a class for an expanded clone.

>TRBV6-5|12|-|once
ASSSWVAGETQY
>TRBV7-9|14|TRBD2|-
ASSFTWGAGAYEQY
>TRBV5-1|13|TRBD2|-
ASSLGSGSGFEQF
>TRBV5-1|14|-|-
ASSLGWSLRYNEQF
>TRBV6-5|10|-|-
ASSYVGGELF
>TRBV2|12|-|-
ANNLDTMNTEAF
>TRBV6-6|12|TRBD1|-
AGHTPGTGNGYT
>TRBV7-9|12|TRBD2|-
ASSFTGGHNEQF
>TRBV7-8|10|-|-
ASSPMSTEAF
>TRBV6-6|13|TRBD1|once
ASSYSTGNRETQY
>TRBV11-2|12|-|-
ASSYGPSTDTQY
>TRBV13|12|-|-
ASSTGPPLGEQY
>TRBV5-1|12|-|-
ASSLGTGLPEAF
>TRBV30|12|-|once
AWSLLGANTEAF
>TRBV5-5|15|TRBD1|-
ASSVNPGQGYWEKLF
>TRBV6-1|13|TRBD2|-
ATNILAGGGNEQF
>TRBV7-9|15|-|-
ASSPYRTPSRADTQY
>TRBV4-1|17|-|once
ASSQGGQVRKWGAGELF
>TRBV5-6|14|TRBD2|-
ASSLAGLARTGELF
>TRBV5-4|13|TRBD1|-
ASSLLGQGGYEQY
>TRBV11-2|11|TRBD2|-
ASSLGLAGAQF
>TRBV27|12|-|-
ASSLPAGTGELF
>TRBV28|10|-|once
ASSPAGTSAF
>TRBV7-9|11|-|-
ASWDAGANVLT
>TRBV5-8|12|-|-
ASSIAGSGDTQY
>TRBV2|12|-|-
ASRNRDSYNEQF
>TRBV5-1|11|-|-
ASSFPNSYEQY
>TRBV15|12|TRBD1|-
ATSRETGGYEQY
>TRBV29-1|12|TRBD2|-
SGEGLGKTNEQF
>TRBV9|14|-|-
ASSVVSMGPIYEQY
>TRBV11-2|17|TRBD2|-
ASSLGLPASGRNTGELF
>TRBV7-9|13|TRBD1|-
ASSPRDRDPYEQY
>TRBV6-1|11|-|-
ASTGSTNEKLF
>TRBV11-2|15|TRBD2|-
ASSLFLSSGVYNEQF
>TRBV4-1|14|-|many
ASSQAASGSYNEQF
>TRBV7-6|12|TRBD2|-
ASSLGGGQETQY
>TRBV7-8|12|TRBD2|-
ASSPSTSLDEQY
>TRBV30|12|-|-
AWSPGPRENIQY
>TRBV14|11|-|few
ASSPRASYEQY
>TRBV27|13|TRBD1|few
ASSLPGTGQLSQH
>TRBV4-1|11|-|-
ASSQVLGETQY
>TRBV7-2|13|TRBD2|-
ASSSGGGSYNEQF
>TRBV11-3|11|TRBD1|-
ASRGRMQETQY
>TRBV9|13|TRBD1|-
ASSVEGQGGEKLF
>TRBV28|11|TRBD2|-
ASSLTSGIGKF
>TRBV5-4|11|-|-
ASSEDSQETQY
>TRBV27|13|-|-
ASSLRTAASYEQY
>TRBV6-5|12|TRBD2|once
ASSPRREADEQY
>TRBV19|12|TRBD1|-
ASMKLGQSSEQY
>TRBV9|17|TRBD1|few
ASSVAGRGTGMSTDTQY
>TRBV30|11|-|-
ASGWGRTDTQY
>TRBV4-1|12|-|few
ASGEPGTPYGYT
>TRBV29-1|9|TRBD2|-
SVAGYNEQF
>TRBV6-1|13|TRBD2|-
AMDSGTTTRETQY
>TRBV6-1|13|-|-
ASSEAYRTAYEQY
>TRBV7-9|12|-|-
ASSFDGPNYGYT
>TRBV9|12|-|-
ASSVGAGWYEQY
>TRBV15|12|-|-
ATSTGAGAYEQY
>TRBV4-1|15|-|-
ASSQDRRGVSGNTIY
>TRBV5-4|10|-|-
ASSMGSGELF